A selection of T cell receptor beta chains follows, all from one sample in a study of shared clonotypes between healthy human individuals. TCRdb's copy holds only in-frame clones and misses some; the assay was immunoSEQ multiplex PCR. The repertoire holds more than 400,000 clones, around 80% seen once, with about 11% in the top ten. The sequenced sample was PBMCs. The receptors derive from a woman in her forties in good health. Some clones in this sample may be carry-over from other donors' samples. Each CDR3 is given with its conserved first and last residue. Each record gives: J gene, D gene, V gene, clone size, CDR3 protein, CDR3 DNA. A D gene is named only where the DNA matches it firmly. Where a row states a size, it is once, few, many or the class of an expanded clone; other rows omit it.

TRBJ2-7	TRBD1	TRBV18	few	CASSPGQGAEQYF	TGTGCCAGCTCACCGGGACAGGGTGCCGAGCAGTACTTC
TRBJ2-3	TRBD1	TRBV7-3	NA	CASSVMGQGLDTQYF	TGTGCCAGCAGCGTAATGGGACAGGGATTGGATACGCAGTATTTT
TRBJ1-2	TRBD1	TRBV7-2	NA	CASSPLGQNYDYGYTF	TGTGCCAGCAGCCCCCTGGGACAGAACTACGACTATGGCTACACCTTC
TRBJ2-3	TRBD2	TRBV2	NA	CASLAGRTDTQYF	TGTGCCAGCCTAGCGGGGCGCACAGATACGCAGTATTTT
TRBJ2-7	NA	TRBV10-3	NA	CAISEPHGGRGSYEQYF	TGTGCCATCAGTGAGCCGCATGGGGGTAGGGGATCCTACGAGCAGTACTTC
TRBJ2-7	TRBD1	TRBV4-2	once	CASSLRQGTYEQYF	TGTGCCAGCAGCCTACGACAGGGGACCTACGAGCAGTACTTC
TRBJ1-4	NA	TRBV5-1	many	CASSLGPLPSTNEKLFF	TGCGCCAGCAGCCTGGGGCCTTTACCTTCAACTAATGAAAAACTGTTTTTT
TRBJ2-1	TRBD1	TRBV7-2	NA	CASRTGGSYNEQFF	TGTGCCAGCAGGACAGGGGGCTCCTACAATGAGCAGTTCTTC
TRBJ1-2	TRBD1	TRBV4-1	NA	CASSQAPKQGSRAGYTF	TGCGCCAGCAGCCAAGCCCCGAAACAGGGGTCCCGGGCCGGCTACACCTTC
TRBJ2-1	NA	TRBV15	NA	CATSRLDSYNEQFF	TGTGCCACCAGCAGACTCGACAGTTACAATGAGCAGTTCTTC
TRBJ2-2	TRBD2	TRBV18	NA	CASSPRTSGEANTGELFF	TGTGCCAGCTCACCACGTACTAGCGGGGAAGCGAACACCGGGGAGCTGTTTTTT
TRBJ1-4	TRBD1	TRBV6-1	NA	CASNKETGGREKLFF	TGTGCCAGCAACAAAGAAACAGGGGGCAGGGAAAAACTGTTTTTT
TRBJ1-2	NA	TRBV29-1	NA	CSVTLNYGYTF	TGCAGCGTTACGTTAAACTATGGCTACACCTTC
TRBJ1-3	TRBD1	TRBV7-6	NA	CASSPQPGQHSGNTIYF	TGTGCCAGCAGCCCACAACCGGGACAGCACTCTGGAAACACCATATATTTT
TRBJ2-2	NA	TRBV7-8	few	CASSIAGGGELFF	TGTGCCAGCAGCATTGCGGGTGGCGGGGAGCTGTTTTTT
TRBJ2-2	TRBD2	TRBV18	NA	CASSPSGRTGELFF	TGTGCCAGCTCACCATCCGGGAGGACCGGGGAGCTGTTTTTT
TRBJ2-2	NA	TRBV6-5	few	CASREGSTGELFF	TGTGCCAGCAGAGAGGGGTCGACCGGGGAGCTGTTTTTT
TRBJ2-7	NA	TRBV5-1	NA	CASSLVGDYEQYF	TGCGCCAGCAGCTTGGTCGGGGACTACGAGCAGTACTTC
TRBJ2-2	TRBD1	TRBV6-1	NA	CASSEQGANTGELFF	TGTGCCAGCAGTGAACAGGGGGCGAACACCGGGGAGCTGTTTTTT
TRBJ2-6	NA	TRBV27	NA	CASSLSGTGANVLTF	TGTGCCAGCAGTTTATCGGGGACTGGGGCCAACGTCCTGACTTTC
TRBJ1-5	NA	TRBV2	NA	CASTTGKRWSGPQHF	TGTGCCAGCACCACCGGGAAAAGGTGGAGTGGGCCCCAGCATTTT
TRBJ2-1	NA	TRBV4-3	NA	CASSQVDPNEQFF	TGCGCCAGCAGCCAAGTGGACCCAAATGAGCAGTTCTTC
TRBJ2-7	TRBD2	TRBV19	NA	CASSIIQRERVEQYF	TGTGCCAGTAGTATTATCCAGCGGGAGCGGGTCGAGCAGTACTTC
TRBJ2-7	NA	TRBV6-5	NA	CASKKKGNCSYEQYF	TGTGCCAGCAAAAAAAAGGGGAACTGCTCCTACGAGCAGTACTTC
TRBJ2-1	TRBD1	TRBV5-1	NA	CASRPPGQGIGNEQFF	TGCGCCAGCAGGCCGCCGGGACAGGGAATAGGCAATGAGCAGTTCTTC
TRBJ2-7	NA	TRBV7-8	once	CASSPRRESPDEQYF	TGTGCCAGCAGTCCACGGAGGGAAAGCCCTGACGAGCAGTACTTC
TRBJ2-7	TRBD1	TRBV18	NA	CASSPGQTYEQYF	TGTGCCAGCTCACCGGGACAGACCTACGAGCAGTACTTC
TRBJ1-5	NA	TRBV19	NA	CASSRGNSNQPQHF	TGTGCCAGTAGTAGGGGAAATAGCAATCAGCCCCAGCATTTT
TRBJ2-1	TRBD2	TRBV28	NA	CAGATSRGGSYNEQFF	TGTGCCGGAGCAACATCCCGCGGGGGTTCCTACAATGAGCAGTTCTTC
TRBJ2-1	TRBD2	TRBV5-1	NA	CASSLGTSGLNEQFF	TGCGCCAGCAGCTTGGGGACTAGCGGACTCAATGAGCAGTTCTTC
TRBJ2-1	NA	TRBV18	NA	CASSPPGVYNEQFF	TGTGCCAGCTCACCACCCGGGGTTTACAATGAGCAGTTCTTC
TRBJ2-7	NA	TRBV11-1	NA	CACSSGGYEQYF	TGTGCCTGCAGCTCGGGTGGTTACGAGCAGTACTTC
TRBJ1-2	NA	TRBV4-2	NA	CASSQDYLMGHGYTF	TGTGCCAGCAGCCAAGATTACCTCATGGGGCATGGCTACACCTTC
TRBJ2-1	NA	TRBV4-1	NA	CASSQGLPFSSYNEQFF	TGCGCCAGCAGCCAAGGACTTCCATTTAGCTCCTACAATGAGCAGTTCTTC
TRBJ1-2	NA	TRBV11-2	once	CASSYDTAIYGYTF	TGTGCCAGCAGCTACGATACGGCTATTTATGGCTACACCTTC
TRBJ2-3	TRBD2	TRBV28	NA	CASSLTSGNPTDTQYF	TGTGCCAGCAGCCTGACTAGCGGGAACCCTACAGATACGCAGTATTTT
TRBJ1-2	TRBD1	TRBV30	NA	CAWSPTGGWYGYTF	TGTGCCTGGAGTCCTACAGGGGGCTGGTATGGCTACACCTTC
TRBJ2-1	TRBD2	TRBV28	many	CASSLWSLAGGPGEQFF	TGTGCCAGCAGTTTATGGTCTCTAGCGGGAGGGCCGGGTGAGCAGTTCTTC
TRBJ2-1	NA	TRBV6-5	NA	CASSYSRYRANEQFF	TGTGCCAGCAGTTACTCGAGGTATAGGGCCAATGAGCAGTTCTTC
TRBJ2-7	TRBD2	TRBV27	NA	CASSLNPHLLAGGHEQYF	TGTGCCAGCAGTTTAAACCCCCACCTCCTAGCGGGAGGCCACGAGCAGTACTTC
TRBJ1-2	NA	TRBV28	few	CASRPLGTSNYGYTF	TGTGCCAGCAGGCCTTTGGGGACTTCTAACTATGGCTACACCTTC
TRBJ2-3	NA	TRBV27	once	CASSQGGLDTDTQYF	TGTGCCAGCAGTCAGGGGGGACTCGACACAGATACGCAGTATTTT
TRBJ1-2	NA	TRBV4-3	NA	CASSQVGVGYGYTF	TGCGCCAGCAGCCAAGTAGGGGTTGGCTATGGCTACACCTTC
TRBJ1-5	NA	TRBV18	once	CASSPDSIQPQHF	TGTGCCAGCTCACCAGACAGCATCCAGCCCCAGCATTTT
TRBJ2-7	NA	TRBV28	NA	CASRTPYEQYF	TGTGCCAGCAGGACACCGTACGAGCAGTACTTC
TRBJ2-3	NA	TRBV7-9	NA	CASSNRDSDTDTQYF	TGTGCCAGCAGCAACCGGGACTCGGACACAGATACGCAGTATTTT
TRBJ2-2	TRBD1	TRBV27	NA	CASSRTGGGTGELFF	TGTGCCAGCAGTCGGACAGGGGGCGGCACCGGGGAGCTGTTTTTT
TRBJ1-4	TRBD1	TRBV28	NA	CASSPTGQGREKLFF	TGTGCCAGCAGCCCCACGGGACAGGGACGAGAAAAACTGTTTTTT
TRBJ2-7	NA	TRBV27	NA	CASSLSNSYYEQYF	TGTGCCAGCAGCCTCTCCAACAGCTATTACGAGCAGTACTTC
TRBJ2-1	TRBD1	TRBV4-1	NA	CASSHIRDRGYNEQFF	TGCGCCAGCAGCCACATCCGGGACAGGGGGTACAATGAGCAGTTCTTC
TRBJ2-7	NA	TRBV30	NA	CAWDRSYEQYF	TGTGCCTGGGACAGGTCCTACGAGCAGTACTTC
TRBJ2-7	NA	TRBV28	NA	CASSPTVLANTEQYF	TGTGCCAGCAGTCCAACGGTGCTAGCGAATACCGAGCAGTACTTC
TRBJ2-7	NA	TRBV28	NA	CASSYRAGRGAHEQYF	TGTGCCAGCAGTTACCGGGCGGGGAGGGGGGCCCACGAGCAGTACTTC
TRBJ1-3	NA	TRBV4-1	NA	CASSQGTVSGNTIYF	TGCGCCAGCAGCCAAGGGACGGTCTCTGGAAACACCATATATTTT
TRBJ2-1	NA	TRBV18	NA	CASSFDGSNEQFF	TGTGCCAGCTCGTTCGACGGGAGTAATGAGCAGTTCTTC
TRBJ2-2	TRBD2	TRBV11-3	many	CASSLEEPLAGETGELFF	TGTGCCAGCAGCTTAGAGGAACCCCTAGCGGGAGAAACCGGGGAGCTGTTTTTT
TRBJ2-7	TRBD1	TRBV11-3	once	CASSLDRSDRVTYEQYF	TGTGCCAGCAGCTTAGATCGTTCGGACAGGGTGACCTACGAGCAGTACTTC
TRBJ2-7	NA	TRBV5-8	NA	CASSLAHGQGRSEQYF	TGTGCCAGCAGCTTGGCCCATGGGCAGGGGAGAAGCGAGCAGTACTTC